This is a list of T cell receptor beta chains from one sample in a study of T-cell memory formation after mild COVID-19. Using its own MiXCR run on the 5' RACE reads, TCRdb lists one record per CDR3 protein. The sample carries around 420,000 distinct CDR3 sequences, roughly 24% recorded once. The specimen was PBMCs or a T cell subset sorted from them (not recorded which). The receptor source for this set is an adult woman who had mild COVID-19 (a few samples of this study predate the infection). Cell type and time point are not known. Each CDR3 is given with its conserved first and last residue. D genes are given only for firm matches. Rows may omit the clone size; those that give it use once, few, many or a size class.

clone_size	d_call	cdr3_length	v_call	j_call	cdr3_aa	cdr3_nt
-	TRBD1	14	TRBV7-7	TRBJ2-5	CASSFAGGRETQYF	TGTGCTAGCAGCTTCGCAGGGGGCCGAGAGACCCAGTACTTC
once	TRBD1	22	TRBV19	TRBJ2-6	CASGDRTGTLRPEFSGANVLTF	TGTGCCAGTGGGGATAGGACAGGGACTCTCCGGCCGGAATTCTCTGGGGCCAACGTCCTGACTTTC
few	-	15	TRBV7-2	TRBJ2-2	CASKKDGGNTGELFF	TGTGCCAGCAAAAAGGACGGGGGGAACACCGGGGAGCTGTTTTTT
-	-	14	TRBV5-1	TRBJ1-1	CASSYRTGQAEAFF	TGCGCCAGCAGCTACAGAACAGGGCAGGCTGAAGCTTTCTTT
few	-	12	TRBV12-3/TRBV12-4	TRBJ2-7	CASRSRASEQYF	TGTGCCAGCAGAAGCAGGGCATCCGAGCAGTACTTC
few	-	15	TRBV11-2	TRBJ2-7	CASSLTGTGLYEQYF	TGTGCCAGCAGCTTAACGGGGACCGGATTGTACGAGCAGTACTTC
few	TRBD1	15	TRBV15	TRBJ1-3	CATSSDRGPGNTIYF	TGTGCCACCAGTTCAGACAGGGGCCCTGGAAACACCATATATTTT
-	-	14	TRBV21-1	TRBJ1-5	CASSNGRGNQPQHF	TGTGCCAGCAGCAATGGCCGAGGCAATCAGCCCCAGCATTTT
many	TRBD1	16	TRBV30	TRBJ2-7	CAWSLTGDRVRGEQYF	TGTGCCTGGAGCCTCACAGGGGACAGGGTAAGGGGCGAGCAGTACTTC
few	-	14	TRBV13	TRBJ1-2	CASSTGQNSYGYTF	TGTGCCAGCAGCACCGGACAGAACTCCTATGGCTACACCTTC
-	-	14	TRBV20-1	TRBJ2-1	CSAPPRGINVEQFF	TGCAGTGCTCCCCCTAGAGGGATAAACGTTGAGCAGTTCTTC
-	-	14	TRBV12-3/TRBV12-4	TRBJ2-2	CASSPRVITGELFF	TGTGCCAGCAGTCCCCGGGTCATCACCGGGGAGCTGTTTTTT
few	TRBD1	15	TRBV7-2	TRBJ1-3	CASSLDRGSGNTIYF	TGTGCCAGCAGCTTAGACAGGGGCTCTGGAAACACCATATATTTT
-	-	15	TRBV3-1	TRBJ1-1	CASTRQGKMNTEAFF	TGTGCCAGCACCCGGCAGGGGAAGATGAACACTGAAGCTTTCTTT
-	TRBD1	14	TRBV10-3	TRBJ2-7	CAISEGQGSSEQYF	TGTGCCATCAGTGAGGGACAGGGATCCTCCGAGCAGTACTTC
-	-	15	TRBV20-1	TRBJ2-3	CSARPLTGGPDTQYF	TGCAGTGCTAGGCCTCTGACCGGGGGCCCAGATACGCAGTATTTT
-	-	14	TRBV6-5	TRBJ1-1	CASSYDRGMNRAFF	TGTGCCAGCAGTTACGATAGAGGGATGAATCGGGCTTTCTTT
-	-	14	TRBV5-1	TRBJ1-1	CASSLVVRGNEAFF	TGCGCCAGCAGCTTGGTGGTAAGGGGTAATGAAGCTTTCTTT
few	TRBD2	16	TRBV30	TRBJ2-5	CAWRSQLAGLQETQYF	TGTGCCTGGAGAAGCCAACTAGCGGGTCTTCAAGAGACCCAGTACTTC
-	-	13	TRBV30	TRBJ2-7	CAWSTGPYQLQYF	TGTGCCTGGAGCACCGGACCCTACCAATTGCAGTACTTC
few	-	15	TRBV24-1	TRBJ2-3	CATSDFGRGEDTQYF	TGTGCCACCAGTGATTTTGGAAGGGGGGAAGATACGCAGTATTTT
few	-	16	TRBV6-5	TRBJ2-1	CASSYFLGITYNEQFF	TGTGCCAGCAGTTATTTTTTGGGGATCACCTACAATGAGCAGTTCTTC
few	-	13	TRBV10-3	TRBJ1-6	CAIREGPNSPLHF	TGTGCCATCCGAGAAGGGCCGAATTCACCCCTCCACTTT
-	-	13	TRBV6-5	TRBJ2-2	CASSYQQTGELFF	TGTGCCAGCAGTTACCAACAGACCGGGGAGCTGTTTTTT
-	-	13	TRBV20-1	TRBJ1-2	CSASPRGIRGYTF	TGCAGTGCTAGCCCTCGCGGGATTCGCGGCTACACCTTC
few	-	16	TRBV9	TRBJ2-2	CASSVEGVTATGELFF	TGTGCCAGCAGCGTAGAAGGGGTAACTGCGACCGGGGAGCTGTTTTTT
few	TRBD1	16	TRBV10-3	TRBJ2-1	CAISDPKDRVYNEQFF	TGTGCCATCAGTGACCCCAAGGACAGGGTGTATAATGAGCAGTTCTTC
many	-	14	TRBV12-3/TRBV12-4	TRBJ1-2	CASRGWSTNYGYTF	TGTGCCAGCAGGGGCTGGAGCACTAACTATGGCTACACCTTC
few	TRBD1	15	TRBV14	TRBJ1-4	CASSSINRGNEKLFF	TGTGCCAGCAGCTCAATTAACAGGGGGAATGAAAAACTGTTTTTT
-	TRBD1	16	TRBV9	TRBJ2-6	CASSVRTGAGANVLTF	TGTGCCAGCAGCGTCAGGACAGGGGCTGGGGCCAACGTCCTGACTTTC
-	TRBD2	17	TRBV13	TRBJ2-3	CASSITLTSGMEDTQYF	TGTGCCAGCAGCATTACCCTTACTAGCGGGATGGAGGATACGCAGTATTTT
few	-	16	TRBV19	TRBJ1-1	CASTRGKGPPHTEAFF	TGTGCCAGTACCCGAGGTAAAGGACCGCCCCACACTGAAGCTTTCTTT
-	TRBD1	15	TRBV24-1	TRBJ2-2	CAVLGDREDTGELFF	TGTGCCGTACTTGGGGACAGGGAAGACACCGGGGAGCTGTTTTTT
few	-	15	TRBV4-3	TRBJ2-7	CASSQLVGPLHEQYF	TGCGCCAGCAGCCAGCTCGTAGGGCCACTCCACGAGCAGTACTTC
-	TRBD2	14	TRBV20-1	TRBJ2-7	CSASGRAPKGEQYF	TGCAGTGCTAGCGGGAGGGCCCCGAAAGGGGAGCAGTACTTC
-	TRBD1	14	TRBV7-2	TRBJ1-1	CASSQGGGRAEAFF	TGTGCCAGCAGCCAAGGGGGCGGAAGGGCTGAAGCTTTCTTT
-	-	14	TRBV24-1	TRBJ2-5	CATSDPRGTETQYF	TGTGCCACCAGTGATCCCCGGGGAACGGAGACCCAGTACTTC
few	-	13	TRBV7-9	TRBJ2-7	CASSLADTYEQYF	TGTGCCAGCAGCTTAGCGGATACCTACGAGCAGTACTTC
few	TRBD2	16	TRBV5-1	TRBJ2-1	CASSPRAGVSGIEQFF	TGCGCCAGCAGCCCCAGAGCGGGAGTCTCTGGGATTGAGCAGTTCTTC
-	-	11	TRBV27	TRBJ1-2	CASRSGYGYTF	TGTGCCAGCAGGAGCGGCTATGGCTACACCTTC
once	-	15	TRBV24-1	TRBJ1-1	CATSKDSVLGTEAFF	TGTGCCACCTCAAAGGACAGCGTATTGGGCACTGAAGCTTTCTTT
few	TRBD1	17	TRBV5-5	TRBJ1-4	CASSHVRQGATNEKLFF	TGTGCCAGCAGCCACGTTAGACAGGGAGCAACTAATGAAAAACTGTTTTTT